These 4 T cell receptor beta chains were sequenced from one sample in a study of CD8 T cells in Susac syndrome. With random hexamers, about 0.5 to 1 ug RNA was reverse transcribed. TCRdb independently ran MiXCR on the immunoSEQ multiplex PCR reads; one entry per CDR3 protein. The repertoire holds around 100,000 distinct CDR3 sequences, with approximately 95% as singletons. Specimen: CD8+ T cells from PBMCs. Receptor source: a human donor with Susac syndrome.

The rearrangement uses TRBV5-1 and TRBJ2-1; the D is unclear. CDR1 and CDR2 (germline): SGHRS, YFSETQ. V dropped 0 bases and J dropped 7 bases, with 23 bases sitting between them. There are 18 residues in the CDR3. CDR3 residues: CASSLVVALATKGNEQFF. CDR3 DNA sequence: TGCGCCAGCAGCTTGGTGGTGGCCCTTGCCACGAAAGGGAATGAGCAGTTCTTC.

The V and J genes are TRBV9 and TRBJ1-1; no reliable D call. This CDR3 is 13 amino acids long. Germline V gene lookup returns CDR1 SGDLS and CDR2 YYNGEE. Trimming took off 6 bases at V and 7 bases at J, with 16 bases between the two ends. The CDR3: CASTSHLGNEAFF. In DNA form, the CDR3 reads TGTGCCAGCACGTCCCATTTGGGAAATGAAGCTTTCTTT.

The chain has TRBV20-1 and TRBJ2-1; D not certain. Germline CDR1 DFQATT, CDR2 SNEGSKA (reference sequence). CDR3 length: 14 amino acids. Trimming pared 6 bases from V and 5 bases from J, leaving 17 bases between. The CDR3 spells CSAVLISLNNEQFF. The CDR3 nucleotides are TGCAGTGCCGTTCTCATATCGCTCAACAATGAGCAGTTCTTC.

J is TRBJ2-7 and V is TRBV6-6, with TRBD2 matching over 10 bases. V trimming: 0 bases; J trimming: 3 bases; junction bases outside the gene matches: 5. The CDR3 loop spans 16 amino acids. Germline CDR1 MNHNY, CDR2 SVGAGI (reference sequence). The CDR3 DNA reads TGTGCCAGCAGTTACTCGCTAGCGGGAGATTTCTACGAGCAGTACTTC. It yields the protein CASSYSLAGDFYEQYF.